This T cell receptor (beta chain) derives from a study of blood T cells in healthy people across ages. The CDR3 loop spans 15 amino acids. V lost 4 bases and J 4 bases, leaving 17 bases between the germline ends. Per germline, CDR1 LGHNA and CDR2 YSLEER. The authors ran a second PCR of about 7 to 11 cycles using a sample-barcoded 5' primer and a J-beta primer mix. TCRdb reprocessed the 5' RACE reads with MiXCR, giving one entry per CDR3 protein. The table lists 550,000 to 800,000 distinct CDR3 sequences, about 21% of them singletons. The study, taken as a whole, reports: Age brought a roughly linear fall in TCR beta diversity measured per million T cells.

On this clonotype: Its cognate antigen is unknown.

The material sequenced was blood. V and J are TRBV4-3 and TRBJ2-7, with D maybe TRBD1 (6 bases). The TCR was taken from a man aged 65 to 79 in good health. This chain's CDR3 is CASSPPLPRGYEQYF. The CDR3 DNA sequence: TGCGCCAGCAGCCCTCCCCTCCCCAGGGGTTACGAGCAGTACTTC.